This T cell receptor beta chain is from a study of cytomegalovirus exposure and HLA in healthy donors. PCR involved 60 Vbeta and 13 Jbeta primers. The data were produced by immunoSEQ multiplex PCR, yet TCRdb's version contains in-frame clones alone and is incomplete. The sample shows tens of thousands of clones, 73% of them seen only once. The CDR3 consists of 17 residues. The germline CDR1 and CDR2 sequences are MNHEY and SMNVEV (reference sequence). V shed 2 bases and J shed 5 bases, with 21 bases lying between them. Study outcomes and limitations: According to the study, 160 or so TCR beta chains were cytomegalovirus-associated. Sequencing likely produced, as an artifact, a cluster of highly shared sequence variants. About 87% or about 30% of the time was how often most TCR beta V segments were productive, according to an earlier analysis.

Concerning this clone itself: Its target is unknown.

The sample consisted of PBMCs. The chain joins TRBV27 to TRBJ1-1; possible D gene TRBD1, 6 bases. The source is a man aged 45-60 years in good health and CMV-seronegative. CDR3 in DNA: TGTGCCAGCAGTTTACCCGGACGGACCAGGGGCGGGACTGAAGCTTTCTTT. It yields the protein CASSLPGRTRGGTEAFF.